This T cell receptor (beta chain) was recorded in a study of CD8+ T cells in alopecia areata. This clone came up many times. Its antigen remains unidentified. The CDR3 covers 18 residues. Whole-study results and caveats: Alopecia totalis/universalis scalp especially showed more expanded CD8+ clones than normal scalp. Resident alphabeta T cells of normal skin are also sequenced in scalp samples.

Sequencing relied on a cDNA template that was reverse transcribed from extracted RNA. The data were produced by immunoSEQ multiplex PCR, yet TCRdb's version contains in-frame clones alone and is incomplete. The sample lists under 250,000 clones, about 56% seen once, with nearly 5% in the top ten. Sequencing was done on a sample of CD8+ T cells sorted from blood. This sequence joins TRBV12-2 and TRBJ1-5; no DNA check was done on the table's D call, TRBD1. TRBV12-2 is flagged as a pseudogene. This TCR came from a human donor in good health. CDR3 DNA: TGTGCAAGTCGCTTAGTACACCCGACAGGGATAACGGCGCAGCCCCAGCATTTT. This encodes CASRLVHPTGITAQPQHF.